These 2 T cell receptor beta chains originate from one sample sequenced in a study of neurological immune-mediated disorders. TCRdb recomputed calls from the 5' RACE reads with MiXCR, one row per CDR3 protein. The sample yields almost 85,000 distinct CDR3 sequences, 2.5% to 3% seen once. The specimen was PBMCs. Receptors were obtained from a woman in her twenties or thirties with multiple sclerosis.

The table lists this clonotype with many counts. This chain uses TRBV7-2 with TRBJ1-2, with a tentative D call TRBD1 (5 bases). Between the trimmed V and J ends, which lost 2 bases and 2 bases, there was a span of 6 bases. The germline V gene encodes CDR1 SGHTA and CDR2 FQGNSA. CDR3 length: 13 amino acids. In DNA, the CDR3 is TGTGCCAGCAGCTTACCAGGGAACTATGGCTACACCTTC. Encoded protein: CASSLPGNYGYTF.

This clonotype has a count of ten or more. This chain links TRBV7-8 with TRBJ2-7, with no clear D. The germline gives CDR1 SGHVS, CDR2 FQNEAQ. Trimming left V 2 bases short and J 1 base short, with 12 bases between. CDR3 length: 15 amino acids. The CDR3 DNA is TGTGCCAGCAGCTTATTTAGTGGAAAATCCTACGAGCAGTACTTC. This sequence encodes CASSLFSGKSYEQYF.